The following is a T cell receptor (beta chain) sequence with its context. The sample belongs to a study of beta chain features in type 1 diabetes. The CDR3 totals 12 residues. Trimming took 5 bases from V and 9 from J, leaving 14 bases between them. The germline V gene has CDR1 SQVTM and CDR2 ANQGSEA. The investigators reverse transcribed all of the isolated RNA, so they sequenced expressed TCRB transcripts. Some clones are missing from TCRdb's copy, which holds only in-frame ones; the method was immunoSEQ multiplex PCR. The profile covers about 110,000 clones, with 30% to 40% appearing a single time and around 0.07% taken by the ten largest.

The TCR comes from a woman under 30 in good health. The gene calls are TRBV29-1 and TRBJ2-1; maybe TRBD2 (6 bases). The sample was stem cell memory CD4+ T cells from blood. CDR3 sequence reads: CSVSIQRAEQFF. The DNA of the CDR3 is TGCAGCGTTTCGATTCAGCGGGCTGAGCAGTTCTTC.